The 12 T cell receptor beta chains below come from one sample, sequenced in a study of T cell repertoires in cytomegalovirus infection. TCRdb analysed the reads with MiXCR anew, one entry per CDR3 protein. Among about 140,000 distinct CDR3 sequences listed, roughly 6% were seen once. Sequenced sample: PBMCs. The receptors originated from a human donor in good health (CMV status not recorded). Some clones in this sample may be carry-over from other donors' samples.

This clonotype was counted ten times or more. V usage is TRBV7-2 and J usage is TRBJ2-3; D not resolved. The V end lost 2 bases, the J end lost 2 bases, and 11 bases lay between the germline ends. The CDR3 totals 15 residues. Germline CDR1 and CDR2: SGHTA and FQGNSA. Here the CDR3 DNA reads TGTGCCAGCAGCTTAATTGGCAGAACCACAGATACGCAGTATTTT. It translates to CASSLIGRTTDTQYF.

This clonotype was counted at least ten times. V gene TRBV7-2 combines with J gene TRBJ2-6, with 9 bases that match TRBD2. The J segment lost 1 base and the V segment lost 6 bases, leaving 16 bases of the junction unmatched. The CDR3 totals 20 residues. Germline V CDR1 and CDR2: SGHTA, FQGNSA. The CDR3 region has the DNA TGTGCCAGCAGTTCCCCAAGGGTGGGGGCGGGGGGGTCTGGGGCCAACGTCCTGACTTTC. Translated: CASSSPRVGAGGSGANVLTF.

This clonotype showed up many times. The chain employs TRBV7-2 and TRBJ2-1; 9 positions agree with TRBD2. This CDR3 has 16 amino acids. Germline trimming cut 2 bases from V and 2 bases from J; bases unmatched to any gene: 4. Per germline, CDR1 SGHTA and CDR2 FQGNSA. CDR3 nucleotide sequence: TGTGCCAGCAGCTTATTCTCTAGCGGGGCCTACAATGAGCAGTTCTTC. Encoded protein: CASSLFSSGAYNEQFF. The full variable domain, its missing parts supplied by reference TRBV7-2 and TRBJ2-1, is GAGVSQSPSNKVTEKGKDVELRCDPISGHTALYWYRQSLGQGLEFLIYFQGNSAPDKSGLPSDRFSAERTGGSVSTLTIQRTQQEDSAVYLCASSLFSSGAYNEQFFGPGTRLTVL.

This clonotype was observed a few times. V gene TRBV6-6 combines with J gene TRBJ2-7; TRBD1 matches at 8 bases. The CDR3 is made up of 11 amino acids. In germline, CDR1 is MNHNY, CDR2 SVGAGI (reference sequence). The V gene end was trimmed by 5 bases and the J gene end by 9 bases; junction bases not matched to a gene: 3. CDR3 sequence: CASSTDRGQYF. As DNA, the CDR3 is TGTGCCAGCAGTACCGACAGGGGGCAGTACTTC.

This clonotype was picked up many times. The gene calls are TRBV20-1 and TRBJ1-4, with TRBD1 matching over 10 bases. The CDR3 extends over 13 amino acids. The V and J ends lost 6 bases and 5 bases, in that order; junction bases with no gene match: 3. Germline assignment: CDR1 DFQATT and CDR2 SNEGSKA (reference sequence). The DNA for the CDR3 is TGCAGTGCCTGGACAGGGGGGAATGAAAAACTGTTTTTT. This sequence encodes CSAWTGGNEKLFF.

Ten or more counts support this clonotype. The CDR3 nucleotides are TGTGCCAGCAGCGACCTCTACGTCGTGCAGTACTTC. As protein: CASSDLYVVQYF. The chain uses TRBV11-2 and TRBJ2-7, with D unresolved. CDR1 SGHAT and CDR2 FQNNGV come from the germline V gene. The CDR3 length is 12 residues. V gave up 5 bases and J gave up 9 bases, with 14 bases separating them.

In its sample, this clonotype was seen many times. The genes are TRBV7-2 and TRBJ1-4; 9 bases line up with TRBD1. From germline, CDR1 is SGHTA and CDR2 FQGNSA. J lost 7 bases, V lost 5 bases, and 5 bases had no gene match. The CDR3 runs to 14 residues. Here the CDR3 DNA reads TGTGCCAGCAGCCACACAGGGGGCCGTGAAAAACTGTTTTTT. It yields the protein CASSHTGGREKLFF.

Turning to this clonotype: It is likely a read error, because the conserved phenylalanine at the end of the CDR3 is missing. This rearrangement joins TRBV10-3 to TRBJ2-5; D gene ambiguous. The CDR3 is 11 amino acids. The V gene lost 6 bases and the J gene lost 1 base, with 3 bases spanning the gap. Germline CDR1 is ENHRY and CDR2 is SYGVKD. In DNA form, the CDR3 reads TGTGCCATCAGGGCCCAAGAGACCCAGTACTCC. It is translated as CAIRAQETQYS.

This clonotype showed up many times. The chain recombines TRBV11-2 with TRBJ2-5; 9 bases map to TRBD2. The CDR3 spans 16 residues. The V and J ends lost 2 bases and 2 bases, in that order; junction bases with no gene match: 6. Germline loops: CDR1 SGHAT, CDR2 FQNNGV. The CDR3 DNA reads as TGTGCCAGCAGCTTAAACAGCGGGGGGCATCAAGAGACCCAGTACTTC. Amino acid sequence: CASSLNSGGHQETQYF.

This clonotype was observed at least ten times. The CDR3 nucleotides are TGTGCCAGCAGCTTCCCACCGGGGGGGCCTAGCGGGGAGCTGTTTTTT. Amino acids: CASSFPPGGPSGELFF. The chain uses TRBV5-4 and TRBJ2-2, with 8 bases lining up with TRBD2. The trim removed 2 bases at V and 7 bases at J, leaving 10 bases unmatched. Germline V gene data show CDR1 as SGHNT and CDR2 as YYREEE (reference sequence). This CDR3 spans 16 amino acids.

The genes are TRBV3-1 and TRBJ1-1, with 9 nucleotides matching TRBD1. The CDR3 covers 16 residues. CDR1 is LGHDT, CDR2 YNNKEL, per germline (reference sequence). After removal of 4 bases from V and 1 base from J, the junction contained 7 bases not matched to a gene. DNA of the CDR3: TGTGCCAGCAGCCGCCACATGGGACAGGGGAACACTGAAGCTTTCTTT. Translating gives CASSRHMGQGNTEAFF.

This clonotype was found many times. J is TRBJ2-3 and V is TRBV7-3, with D tentatively TRBD2 (5 bases). The CDR3 spans 15 residues. Trimming took 2 bases from V and 0 from J, leaving 9 bases between them. The germline V gene has CDR1 SGHTA and CDR2 FQGTGA. The CDR3 here is CASSLSGISTDTQYF. The CDR3 nucleotides read TGTGCCAGCAGCTTATCGGGGATTAGCACAGATACGCAGTATTTT.